This TCR beta chain was captured by sequencing in a study of blood T cell repertoires in COVID-19 (dated by TCRdb to about 2020). Regarding the study in general: Collaborator samples came from the United States, Italy and Spain and covered acute and convalescent phases of COVID-19. HLA class I and class II types, where available, came from metadata supplied by the sample provider rather than from assay-based typing. The dataset comprised deeply sampled blood TCRbeta repertoires from subjects exposed to, actively infected with, or recovered from COVID-19. A freely available public database, intended as a resource for researchers studying the immune response to SARS-CoV-2, is where the repertoires were released. Samples were obtained from the ongoing ImmuneRACE study (first 160 participants) and from over 1,000 subjects provided by 6 global collaborators. The material from the prospective study consisted of cDNA or gDNA derived from T cells, B-cell-depleted T cells, or PBMCs. The sample metadata nearly always contained a de-identified subject ID, COVID-19 status, age in years and sex. Summary of the overall study and its limitations: Clinical and demographic metadata were provided uncurated, with the amount varying by source and participant.

The CDR3 numbers 14 residues from cysteine through phenylalanine. CDR3 DNA is the only sequence kept; it has 42 bases, read in frame from the first base. For CDR1 and CDR2, the germline V gene lists SGDLS and YYNGEE. V and J are truncated by 4 bases and 6 bases respectively, leaving an intervening sequence of 13 bases. Collaborating institutions collected whole blood in K2EDTA tubes following their own protocols. For TCRbeta analysis, collaborator samples were shipped as frozen whole blood, as isolated PBMCs, or as DNA extracted from either sample type. A note on this clone: Its antigen is not yet known. No qualities accompany the bases; no much larger clone lies one base away.

The immunoSEQ Assay, a bias-controlled multiplex PCR, was used to amplify TCRbeta CDR3 regions from genomic DNA. Processing in the source paper ran as follows. The number of nucleated cells in each sample was estimated from the amplification of reference gene primers within the assay. Sequence reads were collapsed and filtered to measure the absolute abundance of every unique TCRbeta CDR3 rearrangement. For each sample, productive Simpson clonality was calculated as the square root of Simpson's diversity index across productive rearrangements. TCRdb took this table from immuneACCESS and kept in-frame rearrangements with V and J called. Such tables lack part of the clones; where checked against another copy, unresolved V genes explain under half of the gap, and the rest is unexplained. V, J and clone size derive from that table, while D and trimming were established from the DNA sequence. The sample table contains about 53,000 clones; only one count was recorded for approximately 80% of them. The ten largest make up roughly 13% of the sample.

The chain joins TRBV9 to TRBJ2-2, and possibly TRBD1, on 6 matching bases. The sequencing sample was made of peripheral blood. This TCR came from a human donor in a cohort sampled during active COVID-19. The CDR3 is CASSQVQGPGELFF. The base sequence is TGTGCCAGCAGCCAAGTCCAGGGGCCCGGGGAGCTGTTTTTT.